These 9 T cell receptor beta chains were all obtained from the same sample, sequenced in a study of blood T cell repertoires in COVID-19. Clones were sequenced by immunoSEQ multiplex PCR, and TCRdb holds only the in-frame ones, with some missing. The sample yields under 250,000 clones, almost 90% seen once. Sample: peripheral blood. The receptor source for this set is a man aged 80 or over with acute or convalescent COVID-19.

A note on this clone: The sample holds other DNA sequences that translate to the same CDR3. CDR3 amino acids: CASSVGGGTYEQYF. DNA of the CDR3: TGTGCCAGCAGCGTGGGCGGGGGTACCTACGAGCAGTACTTC. The chain has TRBV9 and TRBJ2-7; 7 bases are a match to TRBD2. Germline V gene data show CDR1 as SGDLS and CDR2 as YYNGEE. Trimming removed 2 bases from V and 2 bases from J; junction bases left unmatched: 4. The CDR3 totals 14 residues.

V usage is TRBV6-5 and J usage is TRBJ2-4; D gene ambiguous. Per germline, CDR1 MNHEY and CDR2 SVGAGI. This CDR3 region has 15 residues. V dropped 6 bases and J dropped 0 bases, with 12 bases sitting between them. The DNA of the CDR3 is TGTGCCAGCAGGAACCCAGGATTAGCCAAAAACATTCAGTACTTC. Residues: CASRNPGLAKNIQYF.

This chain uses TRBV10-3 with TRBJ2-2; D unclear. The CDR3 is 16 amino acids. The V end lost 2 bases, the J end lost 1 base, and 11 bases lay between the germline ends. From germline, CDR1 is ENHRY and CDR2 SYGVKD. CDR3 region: CAISEPSKRNTGELFF. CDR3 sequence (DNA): TGTGCCATCAGTGAGCCCTCCAAGCGGAACACCGGGGAGCTGTTTTTT.

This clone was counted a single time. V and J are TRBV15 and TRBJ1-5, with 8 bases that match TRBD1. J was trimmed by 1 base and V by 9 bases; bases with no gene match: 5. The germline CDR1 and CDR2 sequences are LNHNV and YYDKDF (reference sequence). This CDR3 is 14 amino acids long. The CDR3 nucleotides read TGTGCCACGCGGGACAGGTTGAGCAATCAGCCCCAGCATTTT. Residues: CATRDRLSNQPQHF. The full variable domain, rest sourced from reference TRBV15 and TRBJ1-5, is DAMVIQNPRYQVTQFGKPVTLSCSQTLNHNVMYWYQQKSSQAPKLLFHYYDKDFNNEADTPDNFQSRRPNTSFCFLDIRSPGLGDTAMYLCATRDRLSNQPQHFGDGTRLSIL.

In DNA form, the CDR3 reads TGCAGCGTTGCATCTCTAGCATCTTACAATGAGCAGTTCTTC. Translated: CSVASLASYNEQFF. V gene TRBV29-1 combines with J gene TRBJ2-1; TRBD2 is a possible D gene (5 bases). The germline V gene encodes CDR1 SQVTM and CDR2 ANQGSEA. The CDR3 runs to 14 residues. V was shortened by 4 bases and J by 4 bases, with 14 bases between the two germline ends.

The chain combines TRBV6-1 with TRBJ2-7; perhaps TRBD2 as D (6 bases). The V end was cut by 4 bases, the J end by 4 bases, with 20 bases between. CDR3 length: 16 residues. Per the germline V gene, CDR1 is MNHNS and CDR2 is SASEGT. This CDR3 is CASSGGATVRVYEQYF. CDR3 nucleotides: TGTGCCAGCAGTGGCGGGGCGACCGTGAGGGTGTACGAGCAGTACTTC.

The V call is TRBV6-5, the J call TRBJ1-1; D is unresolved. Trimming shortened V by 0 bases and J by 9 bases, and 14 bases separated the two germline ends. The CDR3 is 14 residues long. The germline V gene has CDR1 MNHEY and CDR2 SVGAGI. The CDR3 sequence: CASSYSTRETQAFF. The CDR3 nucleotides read TGTGCCAGCAGTTACTCGACACGGGAGACCCAAGCTTTCTTT.

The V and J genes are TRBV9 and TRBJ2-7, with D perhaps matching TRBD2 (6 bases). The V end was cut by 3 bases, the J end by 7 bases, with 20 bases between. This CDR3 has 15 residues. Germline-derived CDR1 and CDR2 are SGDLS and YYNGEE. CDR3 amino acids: CASSEGLVPGGEQYF. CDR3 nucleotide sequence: TGTGCCAGCAGCGAGGGACTTGTCCCCGGCGGGGAGCAGTACTTC.

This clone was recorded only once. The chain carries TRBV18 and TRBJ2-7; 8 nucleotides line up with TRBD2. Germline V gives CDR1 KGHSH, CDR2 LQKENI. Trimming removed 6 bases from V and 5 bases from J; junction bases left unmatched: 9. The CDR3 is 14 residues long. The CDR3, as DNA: TGTGCCAGCTCCCCTACCGCGGGAGGTAACGAGCAGTACTTC. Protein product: CASSPTAGGNEQYF.